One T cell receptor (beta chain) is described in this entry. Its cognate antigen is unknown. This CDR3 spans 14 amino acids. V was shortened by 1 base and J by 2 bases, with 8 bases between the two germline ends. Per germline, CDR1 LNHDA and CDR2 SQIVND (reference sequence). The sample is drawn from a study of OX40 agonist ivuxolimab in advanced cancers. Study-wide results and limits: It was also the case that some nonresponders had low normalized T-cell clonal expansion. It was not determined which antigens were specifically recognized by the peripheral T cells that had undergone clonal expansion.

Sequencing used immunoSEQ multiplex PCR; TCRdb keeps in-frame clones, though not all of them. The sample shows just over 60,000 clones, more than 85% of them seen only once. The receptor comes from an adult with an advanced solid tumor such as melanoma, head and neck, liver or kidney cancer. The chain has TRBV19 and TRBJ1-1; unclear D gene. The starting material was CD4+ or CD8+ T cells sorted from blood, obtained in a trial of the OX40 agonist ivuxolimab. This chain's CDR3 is CASSIGGFNTEAFF. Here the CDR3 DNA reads TGTGCCAGTAGTATAGGTGGTTTTAACACTGAAGCTTTCTTT.